What follows is one T cell receptor beta chain and its context. These data originate in a study of naive and memory T cell subsets. Both TRBC1 and TRBC2 were covered by a beta constant-region primer of two equimolar oligonucleotides. TCRdb re-called the UMI-ligation and nested PCR reads through MiXCR, storing one row per CDR3 protein. The repertoire holds some 4,600 distinct CDR3 sequences, around 7.2% seen once, with 65% to 90% in the top ten. What was sequenced was CD4+ TEMRA cells from blood. Specified subset: effector memory re-expressing CD45RA, CD45RA+ CD27-. The clonotype originates from a human donor in good health.

The CDR3 loop is CATRGAGATEAFF. For the CDR3, the DNA is TGTGCCACCAGAGGAGCAGGGGCCACTGAAGCTTTCTTT. The rearrangement links TRBV24-1 to TRBJ1-1; a weak D match, TRBD1 (6 bases). Germline V gene data show CDR1 as KGHDR and CDR2 as SFDVKD. Trimming cost V 7 bases and J 4 bases, with 12 bases left between them. CDR3 length: 13 residues.